Presented here are 29 T cell receptor beta chains from one specimen sequenced in a study of T cell responses to AZD1222 COVID-19 vaccine. Only in-frame clones appear in the TCRdb table, and some are missing; sequencing was by immunoSEQ multiplex PCR. Among about 94,000 clones listed, 88% were seen once. Sequenced here: peripheral blood, sampled 28 days after the second AZD1222 dose. The source of these receptors is an adult who received the AZD1222 COVID-19 vaccine.

The chain uses TRBV4-3 and TRBJ2-4, with a weak D call TRBD2 (7 bases). Germline V gene lookup returns CDR1 LGHNA and CDR2 YSLEER. V was pared by 0 bases and J by 3 bases, with 15 bases between. The CDR3 totals 17 residues. Written as DNA, the CDR3 is TGCGCCAGCAGCCAAGAAGGGGGGGGACACGGCAAAAACATTCAGTACTTC. Translation gives CASSQEGGGHGKNIQYF.

This clone was observed a single time. The chain employs TRBV7-8 and TRBJ1-4; D call uncertain. There are 16 residues in the CDR3. V was pared by 1 base and J by 2 bases, with 11 bases between. Germline CDR1 reads SGHVS; CDR2 reads FQNEAQ. The CDR3 DNA sequence: TGTGCCAGCAGCTTAGGGGGAGGGTATACTAATGAAAAACTGTTTTTT. It translates to CASSLGGGYTNEKLFF.

This sequence joins TRBV6-1 and TRBJ2-3, with TRBD2 matching 15 bases. CDR1 is MNHNS and CDR2 is SASEGT in the germline V gene. CDR3 size: 22 residues. V lost 2 bases, J lost 3 bases, and 18 bases stayed unmatched. CDR3 sequence reads: CASSEFGTGLAGGDGVTDTQYF. As DNA, the CDR3 is TGTGCCAGCAGTGAATTCGGCACGGGACTAGCGGGGGGCGACGGGGTGACAGATACGCAGTATTTT.

This chain links TRBV12-3 or TRBV12-4 with TRBJ2-3; tentative D call: TRBD2 (6 bases). The CDR3 has 11 amino acids. Trimming removed 4 bases at V and 10 bases at J, with 9 bases between. The CDR3 region is CASSSREAQYF. The CDR3 nucleotides read TGTGCCAGCAGTTCTAGGGAGGCGCAGTATTTT.

This clone has only one observation. This chain uses TRBV28 with TRBJ1-1; 7 bases agree with TRBD1. V shed 7 bases and J 1 base; nucleotides not matched to a gene: 12. The CDR3 contains 16 residues. CDR1 is MDHEN, CDR2 SYDVKM, per germline. CDR3 coding DNA: TGTGCCAGCAACCCACCCACCTCAGGGGGGAACACTGAAGCTTTCTTT. Its translation: CASNPPTSGGNTEAFF. Together with reference TRBV28 and TRBJ1-1, the CDR3 gives the full variable domain: DVKVTQSSRYLVKRTGEKVFLECVQDMDHENMFWYRQDPGLGLRLIYFSYDVKMKEKGDIPEGYSVSREKKERFSLILESASTNQTSMYLCASNPPTSGGNTEAFFGQGTRLTVV.

The chain joins TRBV4-3 to TRBJ1-6; the match to TRBD1 covers 10 bases. This CDR3 comprises 21 residues. Trimming took 1 base from V and 2 from J; bases not matched to a gene: 14. Germline V CDR1 and CDR2: LGHNA, YSLEER. In DNA, the CDR3 is TGCGCCAGCAGCCAAGTGGGGCCGGGACAGGGGATATTAACCTATAATTCACCCCTCCACTTT. It codes for CASSQVGPGQGILTYNSPLHF.

The chain has TRBV5-4 and TRBJ2-5; a weak D match, TRBD2 (6 bases). Germline CDR1 is SGHNT and CDR2 is YYREEE (reference sequence). V gave up 4 bases and J gave up 5 bases, with 12 bases separating them. The CDR3 length is 13 residues. The CDR3: CASSKQEGETQYF. The DNA of the CDR3 is TGTGCCAGCAGCAAACAGGAGGGGGAGACCCAGTACTTC.

The V call is TRBV11-3, the J call TRBJ2-1; possible D gene TRBD2, 5 bases. The germline CDR1 and CDR2 sequences are SGHNT and YENEEA. This CDR3 contains 14 residues. V was shortened by 7 bases and J by 5 bases, with 15 bases between the two germline ends. The chain's CDR3 is CASNNGGLNNEQFF. The CDR3 region has the DNA TGTGCCAGCAACAACGGAGGATTAAACAATGAGCAGTTCTTC.

CDR3 residues: CASSPLITSGRGNEQFF. CDR3 coding DNA: TGTGCCAGCAGCCCCCTTATTACTAGCGGGAGAGGGAATGAGCAGTTCTTC. This chain joins TRBV9 and TRBJ2-1; the match to TRBD2 covers 11 bases. This CDR3 comprises 17 residues. Unmatched junction bases numbered 13, after V lost 4 bases and J lost 7 bases. From germline, CDR1 is SGDLS and CDR2 YYNGEE.

The gene calls are TRBV7-9 and TRBJ2-4; no reliable D call. Trimming pared 5 bases from V and 1 base from J, leaving 9 bases between. In germline, CDR1 is SEHNR, CDR2 FQNEAQ (reference sequence). The CDR3 is 14 amino acids. CDR3: CASSHLSAKNIQYF. DNA of the CDR3: TGTGCCAGCAGCCACCTAAGTGCCAAAAACATTCAGTACTTC.

V and J are TRBV18 and TRBJ2-6; D is ambiguous. In germline, CDR1 is KGHSH, CDR2 LQKENI. The V and J ends lost 6 bases and 2 bases respectively, with 11 bases between them. This CDR3 comprises 15 residues. The DNA for the CDR3 is TGTGCCAGCTCCCCGATGGGTACTGGGGCCAACGTCCTGACTTTC. Translation gives CASSPMGTGANVLTF.

The chain couples TRBV28 to TRBJ2-3; 12 nucleotides agree with TRBD2. The germline gives CDR1 MDHEN, CDR2 SYDVKM. There are 15 residues in the CDR3. V gave up 2 bases and J gave up 3 bases; unmatched junction bases: 0. The CDR3 DNA follows: TGTGCCAGCAGTTTAACTAGCGGGAGGACAGATACGCAGTATTTT. Protein sequence: CASSLTSGRTDTQYF.

This clone was recorded once. This chain uses TRBV5-1 with TRBJ2-3, with 8 bases aligning to TRBD2. Germline V gene data show CDR1 as SGHRS and CDR2 as YFSETQ. Trimming cost V 3 bases and J 4 bases; bases outside gene matches: 10. The CDR3 extends over 16 amino acids. CDR3 residues: CASSSARGGRADTQYF. CDR3 nucleotides: TGCGCCAGCAGCTCCGCCCGGGGGGGGAGGGCAGATACGCAGTATTTT.

The chain uses TRBV5-5 and TRBJ2-6; possibly TRBD1 for D (5 bases). The V gene's germline CDR1 is SGHKS and CDR2 YYEKEE (reference sequence). V dropped 2 bases and J dropped 5 bases, with 11 bases sitting between them. The length of the CDR3 is 15 residues. The CDR3 spells CASSLNSDRANVLTF. DNA for the CDR3: TGTGCCAGCAGCTTAAACTCGGACAGGGCCAACGTCCTGACTTTC.

J is TRBJ2-1 and V is TRBV3-1 (or the pseudogene TRBV3-2); 10 bases agree with TRBD2. V gave up 4 bases and J gave up 1 base; unmatched junction bases: 4. CDR1 is LGHDT, CDR2 YNNKEL, per germline (reference sequence). CDR3 length equals 16 residues. CDR3 DNA sequence: TGTGCCAGCAGCCGTAGCGGGGGGTCATCCTACAATGAGCAGTTCTTC. This encodes CASSRSGGSSYNEQFF.

This rearrangement joins TRBV15 to TRBJ1-2; D gene unclear. The CDR3 contains 14 residues. Germline V gene data show CDR1 as LNHNV and CDR2 as YYDKDF (reference sequence). Trimming cost V 1 base and J 2 bases, with 8 bases left between them. The CDR3 protein is CATSRGGPNYGYTF. The CDR3 DNA follows: TGTGCCACCAGCAGAGGTGGACCGAACTATGGCTACACCTTC.

The table lists this clone with a few counts. The gene calls are TRBV6-1 and TRBJ2-1; no reliable D call. The CDR3 totals 16 residues. V was cut by 4 bases and J by 2 bases, with 15 bases left in between. Germline V lookup: CDR1 MNHNS, CDR2 SASEGT. The CDR3 protein is CASSAGPYGAYNEQFF. For the CDR3, the DNA is TGTGCCAGCAGTGCAGGTCCCTATGGGGCCTACAATGAGCAGTTCTTC.

The V gene is TRBV27, the J gene TRBJ2-7; D perhaps matches TRBD1 (5 bases). The germline CDR1 and CDR2 sequences are MNHEY and SMNVEV (reference sequence). Trimming shortened V by 5 bases and J by 0 bases, and 17 bases separated the two germline ends. The CDR3 loop spans 16 amino acids. CDR3 loop: CASSLTQGWSSYEQYF. DNA for the CDR3: TGTGCCAGCAGTCTGACGCAGGGATGGTCCTCCTACGAGCAGTACTTC.

The chain carries TRBV5-5 and TRBJ2-1, with 14 positions matching TRBD2. Germline V lookup: CDR1 SGHKS, CDR2 YYEKEE (reference sequence). V trimming: 2 bases; J trimming: 4 bases; junction bases outside the gene matches: 5. The CDR3 consists of 17 residues. CDR3 bases: TGTGCCAGCAGCTTCGGACTAGCGGGGGGCGCATACAATGAGCAGTTCTTC. Amino acid sequence: CASSFGLAGGAYNEQFF.

The gene calls are TRBV3-1 (or the pseudogene TRBV3-2) and TRBJ2-1; TRBD2 agrees at 9 bases. Germline V CDR1 and CDR2: LGHDT, YNNKEL (reference sequence). Trimming cost V 0 bases and J 0 bases; bases outside gene matches: 6. This CDR3 region has 18 residues. The CDR3 reads CASSQDPSGASSYNEQFF. The CDR3 DNA follows: TGTGCCAGCAGCCAAGATCCTAGCGGGGCCAGCTCCTACAATGAGCAGTTCTTC.

The chain carries TRBV5-6 and TRBJ1-2; D uncertain. This CDR3 contains 12 residues. The V gene's germline CDR1 is SGHDT and CDR2 YYEEEE. Trimming shortened V by 0 bases and J by 5 bases, and 5 bases separated the two germline ends. The CDR3 reads CASSLGVYGYTF. DNA for the CDR3: TGTGCCAGCAGCTTGGGAGTATATGGCTACACCTTC.

The V call is TRBV5-1, the J call TRBJ1-1; 7 bases agree with TRBD1. The length of the CDR3 is 16 residues. From germline, CDR1 is SGHRS and CDR2 YFSETQ. Unmatched junction bases numbered 13, after V lost 3 bases and J lost 5 bases. CDR3 loop: CASSSVPGTAMTEAFF. As DNA, the CDR3 is TGCGCCAGCAGCTCGGTCCCAGGGACAGCAATGACTGAAGCTTTCTTT.

This clone showed up just a few times. The V and J genes are TRBV5-1 and TRBJ2-7; the D gene is possibly TRBD1 (5 bases). CDR3 size: 13 residues. V was shortened by 0 bases and J by 6 bases, with 10 bases between the two germline ends. Per the germline V gene, CDR1 is SGHRS and CDR2 is YFSETQ. This CDR3 reads CASSLVVGLEQYF. In DNA, the CDR3 is TGCGCCAGCAGCTTGGTTGTGGGGCTCGAGCAGTACTTC.

The chain uses TRBV9 and TRBJ2-7, with 8 bases aligning to TRBD1. The J segment lost 3 bases and the V segment lost 4 bases, leaving 9 bases of the junction unmatched. CDR3 size: 15 residues. Germline V gene data show CDR1 as SGDLS and CDR2 as YYNGEE. The CDR3 bases are TGTGCCAGCAGCCCCCGGACAGGGACCCTCTACGAGCAGTACTTC. Residues: CASSPRTGTLYEQYF.

This rearrangement joins TRBV5-1 to TRBJ1-6; 9 nucleotides align to TRBD1. V trimming: 4 bases; J trimming: 6 bases; junction bases outside the gene matches: 8. The CDR3 covers 16 residues. CDR1 and CDR2 from the germline V gene are SGHRS and YFSETQ. The CDR3 loop reads CASSGGQGWGNSPLHF. As DNA, the CDR3 is TGCGCCAGCAGCGGGGGACAGGGTTGGGGTAATTCACCCCTCCACTTT.

V is TRBV6-5 and J is TRBJ2-5, with D possibly matching TRBD2 (6 bases). This CDR3 is 16 amino acids long. Trimming left V 0 bases short and J 4 bases short, with 15 bases between. Germline loops: CDR1 MNHEY, CDR2 SVGAGI. The CDR3 protein is CASSYSRDSVLETQYF. As DNA, the CDR3 is TGTGCCAGCAGTTACTCGCGGGACTCGGTTTTAGAGACCCAGTACTTC.

The gene calls are TRBV7-9 and TRBJ1-5, with D hard to call. The CDR3 length is 12 residues. The germline gives CDR1 SEHNR, CDR2 FQNEAQ (reference sequence). The V and J ends lost 3 bases and 7 bases respectively, with 7 bases between them. The CDR3 spells CASSFPSQPQHF. In DNA, the CDR3 is TGTGCCAGCAGCTTCCCGTCCCAGCCCCAGCATTTT.

This chain uses TRBV6-2 or TRBV6-3 with TRBJ1-2, with D unresolved. This CDR3 spans 17 amino acids. Germline CDR1 is MNHEY and CDR2 is SVGEGT. The V end was cut by 6 bases, the J end by 2 bases, with 22 bases between. CDR3 nucleotides: TGTGCCAGCAGCCGAAGGGATTCCCCTGTTTACAACTATGGCTACACCTTC. Translation gives CASSRRDSPVYNYGYTF.

This clone was seen a single time. J is TRBJ2-5 and V is TRBV29-1, with TRBD1 as a possible D gene (5 bases). Germline V gene sequence: CDR1 SQVTM, CDR2 ANQGSEA. V was pared by 4 bases and J by 0 bases, with 9 bases between. The CDR3 has 13 amino acids. CDR3 DNA: TGCAGCGTTGTCGCAGGGAACCAAGAGACCCAGTACTTC. It encodes CSVVAGNQETQYF.